The source of this TCR beta chain is a study of monozygotic twins with inflammatory bowel disease. Input per TCR library consisted of 3500 ng of total RNA. TCRdb reprocessed the 5' RACE reads and reports one entry per CDR3 protein, with no DNA. The repertoire table contains about 140,000 distinct CDR3 sequences. As concerns this clonotype: Its antigen is unidentified.

Overall study findings and caveats: Twins with IBD were found to have lower TCRbeta diversity (inverse Simpson) than healthy co-twins. Comparison of concordant versus discordant twins revealed no difference in repertoire similarity, possibly due to limited power.

No T cells were sorted before total RNA was taken from whole blood. The sequencing input was blood. This receptor was obtained from a human donor with ulcerative colitis or Crohn's disease, or a healthy co-twin of an affected twin (not recorded which).

Here the CDR3 reads CASRPDRGVYNEQFF. The chain is built from TRBV6-4 and TRBJ2-1; TCRdb lists TRBD1, though no DNA is available to test this call. Germline lookup yields CDR1 MRHNA and CDR2 SNTAGT. CDR3 length: 15 residues.